In its sample, the clone carrying this T cell receptor beta chain was seen a few times. Its antigen is unknown. This sample is drawn from a study of neurological immune-mediated disorders. Study overall: Of the roughly 35 patients who had multiple sclerosis, about 30 had the relapsing-remitting form and 3 had the secondary progressive form.

5'RACE generated cDNA with 10-nucleotide random UMIs. TCRdb independently ran MiXCR on the 5' RACE reads; one entry per CDR3 protein. The table shows approximately 130,000 distinct CDR3 sequences, with 3% to 3.5% occurring only once. V was cut by 8 bases and J by 1 base, with 18 bases left in between. This CDR3 region has 15 residues. Germline V gene lookup returns CDR1 SGHRS and CDR2 YFSETQ. Study-wide findings and caveats: CDR3 amino acid sequences found in expanded clones were never shared across subjects, suggesting private repertoires in all groups. When the repertoires were grouped phylogenetically, those of 18 of the 34 multiple sclerosis patients came together in a single cluster of related CDR3 sequences, which points to a possible repertoire-level signature.

The sample taken for sequencing was PBMCs. This rearrangement joins TRBV5-1 to TRBJ1-1, with D unresolved. This sequence originates from a woman in her twenties or thirties with multiple sclerosis. The CDR3 DNA sequence: TGCGCCAGGATCCAGACGGGAAAGACGAACACTGAAGCTTTCTTT. Translated: CARIQTGKTNTEAFF.